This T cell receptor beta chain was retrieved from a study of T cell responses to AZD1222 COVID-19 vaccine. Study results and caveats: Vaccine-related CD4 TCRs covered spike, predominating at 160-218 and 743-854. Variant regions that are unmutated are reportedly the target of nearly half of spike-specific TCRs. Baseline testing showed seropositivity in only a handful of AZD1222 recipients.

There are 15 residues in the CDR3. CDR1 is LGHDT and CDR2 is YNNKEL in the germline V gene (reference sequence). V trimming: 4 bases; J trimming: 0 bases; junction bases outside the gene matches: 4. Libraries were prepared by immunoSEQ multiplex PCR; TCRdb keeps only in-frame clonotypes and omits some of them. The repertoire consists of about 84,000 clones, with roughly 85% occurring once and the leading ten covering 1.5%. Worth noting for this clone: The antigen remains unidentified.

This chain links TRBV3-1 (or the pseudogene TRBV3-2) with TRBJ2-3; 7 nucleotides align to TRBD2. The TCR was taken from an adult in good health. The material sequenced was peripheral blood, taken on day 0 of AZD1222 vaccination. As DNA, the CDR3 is TGTGCCAGCAGCCGAGCTAGCGGTAGCACAGATACGCAGTATTTT. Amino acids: CASSRASGSTDTQYF.